This entry features one T cell receptor beta chain sequence. This entry is derived from a study of blood T cell repertoires in COVID-19. Study-wide background: Both acute and convalescent COVID-19 samples were obtained from the United States, Italy and Spain.

Per germline, CDR1 SGHDN and CDR2 FVKESK. V lost 4 bases, J lost 3 bases, and 0 bases stayed unmatched. CDR3 size: 14 residues. Repertoires were generated with immunoSEQ multiplex PCR, while TCRdb's copy carries only in-frame clones and drops some. Of approximately 170,000 clones listed, just under 85% are singletons. Seattle enrolled patients during active infection and tracked them longitudinally. Specimen: peripheral blood. The sequence was obtained from a woman over 75 with COVID-19, enrolled during active disease. The J gene is TRBJ2-7, the V gene TRBV14, with 13 nucleotides matching TRBD2. The CDR3 loop is CASSRTSGSYEQYF. The CDR3 DNA follows: TGTGCCAGCAGCCGGACTAGCGGGAGCTACGAGCAGTACTTC.